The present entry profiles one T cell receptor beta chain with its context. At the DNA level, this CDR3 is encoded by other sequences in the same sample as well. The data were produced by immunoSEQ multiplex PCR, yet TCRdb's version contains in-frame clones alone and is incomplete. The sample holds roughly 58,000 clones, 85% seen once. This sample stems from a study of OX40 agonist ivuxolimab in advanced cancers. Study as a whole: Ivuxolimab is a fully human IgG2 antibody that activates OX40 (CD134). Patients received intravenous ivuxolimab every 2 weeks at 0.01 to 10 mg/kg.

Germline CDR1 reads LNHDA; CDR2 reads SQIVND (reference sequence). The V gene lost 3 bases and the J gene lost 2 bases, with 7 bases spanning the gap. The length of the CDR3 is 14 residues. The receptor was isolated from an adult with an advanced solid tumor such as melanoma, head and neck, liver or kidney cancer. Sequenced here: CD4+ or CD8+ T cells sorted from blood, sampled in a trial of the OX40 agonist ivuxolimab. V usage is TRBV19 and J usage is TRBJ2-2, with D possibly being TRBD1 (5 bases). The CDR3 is CASSIRGNTGELFF. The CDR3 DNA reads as TGTGCCAGTAGTATTAGGGGAAACACCGGGGAGCTGTTTTTT.